This T cell receptor (beta chain) emerged from a study of T cells in tumors after PD-1 blockade. As for the study in general: Mean per blood sample: 95,000 to 130,000 templates (roughly 22,000-257,772), some 34,000 unique clonotypes.

Trimming removed 0 bases from V and 1 base from J, with 4 bases in between. The germline V gene has CDR1 SGHDN and CDR2 FVKESK. This CDR3 has 13 residues. TCRdb keeps only in-frame clones here, not all; method: immunoSEQ multiplex PCR. This sample carries around 50,000 clones, 79% of them seen once, and the ten largest clones take 8% to 10%. The input for sequencing was PBMCs, taken before anti-PD-1 therapy. V gene TRBV14 combines with J gene TRBJ2-7; D gene uncertain. The TCR originated in a human donor with advanced basal cell or squamous cell carcinoma (not recorded which). CDR3 protein: CASSQDLSYEQYF. The CDR3, as DNA: TGTGCCAGCAGCCAAGATCTATCCTACGAGCAGTACTTC. Together with reference TRBV14 and TRBJ2-7, the CDR3 gives the full variable domain: EAGVTQFPSHSVIEKGQTVTLRCDPISGHDNLYWYRRVMGKEIKFLLHFVKESKQDESGMPNNRFLAERTGGTYSTLKVQPAELEDSGVYFCASSQDLSYEQYFGPGTRLTVT.